This T cell receptor beta chain was sequenced during a study of cytomegalovirus exposure and HLA in healthy donors. As for the study in general: Caucasian-associated ancestry cluster membership applied to about four fifths of over 350 genotyped donors. Study results and limitations: In a later analysis, HLA-C alleles had the fewest associated TCRs, DRB1 alleles the most. Exclusion as indistinguishable affected some V segments, including TRBV6-2 and TRBV6-3.

V gave up 5 bases and J gave up 5 bases; unmatched junction bases: 4. Germline CDR1 is MGHRA and CDR2 is YSYEKL. The CDR3 runs to 15 residues. A note on this clone: Its specificity is not known.

PCR involved 60 Vbeta and 13 Jbeta primers. Per the study methods: A later analysis counted 65 million to 90 million unique TCR beta chains, around 11 million shared. Using immunoSEQ multiplex PCR, the repertoire was profiled, and TCRdb retains in-frame clones only, with some absent. The D gene and trimming were derived from the DNA, and the V and J assignments and clone size from that table. The sample shows some 200,000 clones, 65% to 85% of them seen only once. Sequencing was done on a sample of PBMCs. The V call is TRBV4-1, the J call TRBJ2-2; 11 bases align to TRBD2. This clonotype was obtained from a man in his fifties in good health and CMV-seronegative. The CDR3 spells CASSLAGGRTGELFF. CDR3 DNA: TGCGCCAGCAGCTTAGCGGGGGGGCGGACCGGGGAGCTGTTTTTT.